Sequencing of this TCR beta chain was carried out in a study of T cell responses to AZD1222 COVID-19 vaccine. Data came from immunoSEQ multiplex PCR; TCRdb stores just in-frame clones and leaves some out. The sample includes tens of thousands of clones, about 85% of them seen just once. By proportion, this clone is medium-sized. The target antigen is unknown. There are 14 residues in the CDR3. The V gene's germline CDR1 is LNHDA and CDR2 SQIVND (reference sequence). V was trimmed by 2 bases and J by 0 bases, leaving 8 bases between them. Regarding the study as a whole: In all cases, repertoires were sampled only after the peak T cell response.

This sequence joins TRBV19 and TRBJ2-7; tentatively, D is TRBD2 (5 bases). The source material was peripheral blood, sampled on day 0 of AZD1222 vaccination. This receptor was taken from an adult in good health. CDR3: CASSIRGSSYEQYF. The CDR3 DNA reads TGTGCCAGTAGTATACGGGGAAGCTCCTACGAGCAGTACTTC.